These T cell receptor beta chains were read from a single sample in a study of CD8 T cells in Susac syndrome. TCRdb reprocessed the immunoSEQ multiplex PCR reads with MiXCR, giving one entry per CDR3 protein. The profile shows around 200,000 distinct CDR3 sequences, approximately 96% of them singletons. The sequenced sample consisted of CD4+ T cells from PBMCs. These receptors came from a human donor with Susac syndrome. The CDR3 runs from the conserved cysteine through the conserved F or W. Fields, in order: V gene, J gene, clone size, CDR3 protein. The size entry is marked missing in some rows and otherwise reads once, few, many or a size class.

TRBV2	TRBJ1-2	-	CASSDSPNYGYTF
TRBV6-5	TRBJ1-2	-	CASRTTGNYGYTF
TRBV7-2	TRBJ1-3	-	CASSGTGGLGNTIYF
TRBV9	TRBJ1-2	once	CASSVETAFYGYTF
TRBV20-1	TRBJ2-7	-	CSARGLGATYEQYF
TRBV19	TRBJ2-7	-	CASSIKRRLVGPYEQYF
TRBV18	TRBJ1-5	-	CASSPEGNSNQPQHF
TRBV30	TRBJ1-1	-	CAWRRGAITEAFF
TRBV5-1	TRBJ1-1	-	CASTREGGSYEAFF
TRBV9	TRBJ1-2	-	CASSAPGPIRRGYTF
TRBV6-2/TRBV6-3	TRBJ2-2	-	CASRLLGTGELFF
TRBV9	TRBJ2-5	-	CASSVAQGSETQYF
TRBV18	TRBJ2-1	-	CASSPGGREQFF
TRBV21-1	TRBJ2-7	-	CASRNSAPGQVFYEQYF
TRBV2	TRBJ2-7	-	CASRDPGPYSYEQYF
TRBV7-2	TRBJ1-4	-	CASSFPDEKLFF
TRBV29-1	TRBJ1-1	-	CSVVIRGNTEAFF
TRBV5-4	TRBJ2-3	-	CASSFGAGGPDTQYF
TRBV20-1	TRBJ2-3	-	CSARQVDTQYF
TRBV18	TRBJ1-1	-	CASSLGGLLNTEAFF
TRBV27	TRBJ1-6	-	CASSRAVDSPLHF
TRBV15	TRBJ2-3	-	CATSTDRDGVDTQYF
TRBV6-1	TRBJ2-2	-	CASSLQAGELFF
TRBV9	TRBJ2-5	-	CASSVAGLAGGQETQYF
TRBV20-1	TRBJ2-1	-	CSVTSGAINEQFF
TRBV19	TRBJ1-1	-	CASSIRREGTEAFF
TRBV25-1	TRBJ1-4	-	CASSERLRDGTLFF
TRBV7-3	TRBJ2-1	-	CASSSQSGGPYNEQFF
TRBV10-2	TRBJ2-5	-	CASSGTSETQYF
TRBV12-5	TRBJ1-5	-	CASGSWEPGQPQHF
TRBV10-3	TRBJ1-2	-	CAISPGTGDGYTF
TRBV29-1	TRBJ1-1	-	CSVRPTQGPTEAFF
TRBV29-1	TRBJ1-1	once	CSVAPKGDTEAFF
TRBV9	TRBJ2-2	-	CASSGTSGGAGTGELFF
TRBV12-3/TRBV12-4	TRBJ1-1	-	CASSFDAVNTEAFF
TRBV24-1	TRBJ2-1	-	CATSDTGREEQFF
TRBV29-1	TRBJ1-2	-	CSVEGSTGDYYGYTF
TRBV20-1	TRBJ2-1	-	CSARDRVGIYNEQFF
TRBV6-5	TRBJ2-7	-	CASTGTRGEQYF
TRBV30	TRBJ1-5	once	CAWSSVEVNQPQHF
TRBV10-3	TRBJ2-7	-	CAISARGDEQYF
TRBV3-1	TRBJ2-1	-	CASSPEGPFSSYNEQFF
TRBV29-1	TRBJ1-2	-	CSVSSGYTF
TRBV5-1	TRBJ2-1	-	CASSPRSGGLYNEQFF
TRBV29-1	TRBJ2-7	-	CSVAIRAPYEQYF